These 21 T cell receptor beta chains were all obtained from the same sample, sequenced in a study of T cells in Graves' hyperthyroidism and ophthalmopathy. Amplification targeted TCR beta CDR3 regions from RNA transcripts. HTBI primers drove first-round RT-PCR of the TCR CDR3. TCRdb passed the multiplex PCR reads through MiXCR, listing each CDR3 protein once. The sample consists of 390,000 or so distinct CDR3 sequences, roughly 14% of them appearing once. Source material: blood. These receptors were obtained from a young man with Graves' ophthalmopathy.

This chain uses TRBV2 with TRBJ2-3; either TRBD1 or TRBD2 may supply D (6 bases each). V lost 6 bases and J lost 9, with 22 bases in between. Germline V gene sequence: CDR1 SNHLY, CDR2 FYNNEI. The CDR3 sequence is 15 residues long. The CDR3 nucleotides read TGTGCCAGCAGCACCCTGGACCGGGGGCCAGCCACGCAGTATTTT. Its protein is CASSTLDRGPATQYF.

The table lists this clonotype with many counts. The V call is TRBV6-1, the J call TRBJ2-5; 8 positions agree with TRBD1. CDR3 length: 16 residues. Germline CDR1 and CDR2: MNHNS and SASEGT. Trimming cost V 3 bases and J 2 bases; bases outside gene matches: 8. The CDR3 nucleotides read TGTGCCAGCAGTGATACGGACAGGGTGGGGCAAGAGACCCAGTACTTC. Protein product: CASSDTDRVGQETQYF.

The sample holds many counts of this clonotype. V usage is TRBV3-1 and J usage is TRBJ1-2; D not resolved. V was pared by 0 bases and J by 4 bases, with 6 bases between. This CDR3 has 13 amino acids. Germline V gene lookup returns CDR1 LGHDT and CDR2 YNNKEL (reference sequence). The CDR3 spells CASSQEDLYGYTF. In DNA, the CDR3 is TGTGCCAGCAGCCAAGAAGATCTCTATGGCTACACCTTC.

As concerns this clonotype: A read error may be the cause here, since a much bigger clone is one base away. The DNA for the CDR3 is TGTGCCAGCAGTATCATCAGGGGGCGAACCTACAATGAGCAGCTCTTC. Protein sequence: CASSIIRGRTYNEQLF. The chain employs TRBV12-3 or TRBV12-4 and TRBJ2-1; TRBD1 agrees at 8 bases. CDR3 length equals 16 residues.

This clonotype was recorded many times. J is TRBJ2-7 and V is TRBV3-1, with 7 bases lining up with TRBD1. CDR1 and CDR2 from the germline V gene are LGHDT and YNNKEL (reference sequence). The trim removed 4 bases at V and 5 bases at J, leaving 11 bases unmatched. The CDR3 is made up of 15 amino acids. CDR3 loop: CASSRGQAEVNEQYF. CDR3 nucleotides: TGTGCCAGCAGCCGAGGACAGGCTGAGGTCAACGAGCAGTACTTC.

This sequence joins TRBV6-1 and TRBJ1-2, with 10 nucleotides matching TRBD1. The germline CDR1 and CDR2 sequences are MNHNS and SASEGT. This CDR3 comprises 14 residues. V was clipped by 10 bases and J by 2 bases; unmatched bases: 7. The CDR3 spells CATARTGGNYGYTF. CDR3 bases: TGTGCCACCGCGAGGACAGGGGGGAACTATGGCTACACCTTC.

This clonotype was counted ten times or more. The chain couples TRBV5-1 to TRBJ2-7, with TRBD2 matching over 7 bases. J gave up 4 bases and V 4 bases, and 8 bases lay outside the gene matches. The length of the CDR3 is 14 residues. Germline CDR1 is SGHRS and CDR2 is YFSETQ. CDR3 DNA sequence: TGCGCCAGCAGCCCCGGGACTACACAGTACGAGCAGTACTTC. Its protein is CASSPGTTQYEQYF.

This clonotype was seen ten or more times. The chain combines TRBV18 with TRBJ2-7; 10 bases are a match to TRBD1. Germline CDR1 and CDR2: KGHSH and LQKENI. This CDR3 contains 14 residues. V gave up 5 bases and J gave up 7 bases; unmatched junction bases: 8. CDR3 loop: CASSRDRGQREQYF. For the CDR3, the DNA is TGTGCCAGCTCAAGAGACAGGGGGCAGCGGGAGCAGTACTTC.

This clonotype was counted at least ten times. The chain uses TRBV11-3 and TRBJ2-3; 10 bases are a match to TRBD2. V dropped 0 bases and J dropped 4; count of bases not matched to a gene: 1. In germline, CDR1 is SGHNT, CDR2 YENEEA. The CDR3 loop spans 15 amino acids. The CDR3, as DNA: TGTGCCAGCAGCTTAGAAGGGACTAGCGCAGATACGCAGTATTTT. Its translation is CASSLEGTSADTQYF.

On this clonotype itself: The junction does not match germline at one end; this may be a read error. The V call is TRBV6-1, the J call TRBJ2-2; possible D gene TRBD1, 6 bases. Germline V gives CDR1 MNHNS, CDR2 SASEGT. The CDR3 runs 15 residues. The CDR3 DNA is TGTGCCAGCACCCGGCCAGGGGTGAACACCGGGGAGCTGCTTTTT. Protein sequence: CASTRPGVNTGELLF.

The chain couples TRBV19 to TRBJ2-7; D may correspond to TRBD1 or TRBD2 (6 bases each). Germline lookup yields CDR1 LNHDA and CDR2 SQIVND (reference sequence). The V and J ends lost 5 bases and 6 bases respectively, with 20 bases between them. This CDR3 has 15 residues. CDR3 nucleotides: TGTGCCAGTAGTGGGGGATCGGGGGCCTTCCCCGAGCAGTACTTC. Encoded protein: CASSGGSGAFPEQYF.

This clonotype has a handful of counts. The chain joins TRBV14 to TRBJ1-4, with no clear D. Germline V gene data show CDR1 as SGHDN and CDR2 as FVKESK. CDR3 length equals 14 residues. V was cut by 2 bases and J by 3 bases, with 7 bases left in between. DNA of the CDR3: TGTGCCAGCAGCCAACTATTAGCTAATGAAAAACTGTTTTTT. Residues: CASSQLLANEKLFF.

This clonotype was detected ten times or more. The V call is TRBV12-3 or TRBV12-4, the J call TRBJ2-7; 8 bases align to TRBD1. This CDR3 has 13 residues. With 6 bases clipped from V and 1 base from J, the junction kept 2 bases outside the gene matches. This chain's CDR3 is CASRDRASYEQYF. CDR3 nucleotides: TGTGCCAGCAGGGACAGGGCGTCCTACGAGCAGTACTTC.

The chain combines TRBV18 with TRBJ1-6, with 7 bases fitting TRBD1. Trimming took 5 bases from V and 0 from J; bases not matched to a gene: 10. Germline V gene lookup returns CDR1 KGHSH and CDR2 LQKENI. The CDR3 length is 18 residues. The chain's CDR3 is CASSATPTGSSYNSPLHF. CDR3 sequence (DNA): TGTGCCAGCTCAGCCACCCCGACAGGGAGCTCCTATAATTCACCCCTCCACTTT. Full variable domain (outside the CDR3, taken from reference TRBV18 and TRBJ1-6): NAGVMQNPRHLVRRRGQEARLRCSPMKGHSHVYWYRQLPEEGLKFMVYLQKENIIDESGMPKERFSAEFPKEGPSILRIQQVVRGDSAAYFCASSATPTGSSYNSPLHFGNGTRLTVT.

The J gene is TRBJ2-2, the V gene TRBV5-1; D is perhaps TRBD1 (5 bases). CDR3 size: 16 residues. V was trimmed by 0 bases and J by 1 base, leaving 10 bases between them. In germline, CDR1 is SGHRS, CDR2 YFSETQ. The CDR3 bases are TGCGCCAGCAGCTTGGGCCAGGGCCGGAACACCGGGGAGCTGTTTTTT. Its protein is CASSLGQGRNTGELFF.

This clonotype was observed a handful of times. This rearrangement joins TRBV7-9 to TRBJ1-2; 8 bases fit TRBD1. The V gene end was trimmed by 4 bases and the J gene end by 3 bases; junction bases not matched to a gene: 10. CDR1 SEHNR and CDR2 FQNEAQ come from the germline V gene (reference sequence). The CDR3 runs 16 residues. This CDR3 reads CASSSRTGIIDYGYTF. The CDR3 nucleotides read TGTGCCAGCAGCTCCAGGACAGGGATTATCGACTATGGCTACACCTTC.

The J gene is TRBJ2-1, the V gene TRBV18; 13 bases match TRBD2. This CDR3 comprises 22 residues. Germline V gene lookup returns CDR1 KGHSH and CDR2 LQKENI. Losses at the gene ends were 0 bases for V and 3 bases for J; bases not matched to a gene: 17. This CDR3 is CASSPPKKTSGGYKPLYNEQFF. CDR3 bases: TGTGCCAGCTCACCACCTAAAAAGACTAGCGGGGGGTATAAACCTCTCTACAATGAGCAGTTCTTC.

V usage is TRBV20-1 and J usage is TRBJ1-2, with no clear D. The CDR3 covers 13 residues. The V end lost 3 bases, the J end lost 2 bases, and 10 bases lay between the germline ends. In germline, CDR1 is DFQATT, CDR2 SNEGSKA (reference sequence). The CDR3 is CSARTIRNYGYTF. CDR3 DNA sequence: TGCAGTGCTAGGACCATCCGGAACTATGGCTACACCTTC.

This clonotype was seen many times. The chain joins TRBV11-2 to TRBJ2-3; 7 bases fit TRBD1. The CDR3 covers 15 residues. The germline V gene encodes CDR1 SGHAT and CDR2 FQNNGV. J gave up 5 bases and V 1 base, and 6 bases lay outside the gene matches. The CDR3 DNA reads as TGTGCCAGCAGCTTAGTTTGGGACAGTCGAGATACGCAGTATTTT. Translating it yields CASSLVWDSRDTQYF.

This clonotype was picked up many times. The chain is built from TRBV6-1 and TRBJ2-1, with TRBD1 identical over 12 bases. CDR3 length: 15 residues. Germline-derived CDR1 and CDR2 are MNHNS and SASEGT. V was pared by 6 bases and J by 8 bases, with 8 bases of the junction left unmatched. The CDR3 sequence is CASSKSGTGGYEQFF. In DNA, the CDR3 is TGTGCCAGCAGCAAATCCGGGACAGGGGGCTATGAGCAGTTCTTC.

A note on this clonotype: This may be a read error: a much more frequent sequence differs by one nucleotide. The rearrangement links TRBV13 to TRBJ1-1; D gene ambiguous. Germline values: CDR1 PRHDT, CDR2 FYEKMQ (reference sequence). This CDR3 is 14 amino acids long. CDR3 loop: CASSFGAGRTEALF. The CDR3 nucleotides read TGTGCCAGCAGTTTTGGCGCGGGGAGAACTGAAGCTCTCTTT.